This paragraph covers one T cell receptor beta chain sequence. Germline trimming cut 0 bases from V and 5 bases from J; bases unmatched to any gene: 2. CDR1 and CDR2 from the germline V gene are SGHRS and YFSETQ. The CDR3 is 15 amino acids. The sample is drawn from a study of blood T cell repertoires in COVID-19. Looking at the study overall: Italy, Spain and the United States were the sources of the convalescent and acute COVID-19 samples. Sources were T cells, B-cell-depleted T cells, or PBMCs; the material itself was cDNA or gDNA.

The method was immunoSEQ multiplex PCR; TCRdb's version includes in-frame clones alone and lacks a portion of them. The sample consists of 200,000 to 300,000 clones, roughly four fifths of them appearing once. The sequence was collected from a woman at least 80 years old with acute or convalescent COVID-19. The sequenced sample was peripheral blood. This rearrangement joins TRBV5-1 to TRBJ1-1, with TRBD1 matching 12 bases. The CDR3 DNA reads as TGCGCCAGCAGCTTGGGGGACAGGGGGCCGACTGAAGCTTTCTTT. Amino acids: CASSLGDRGPTEAFF. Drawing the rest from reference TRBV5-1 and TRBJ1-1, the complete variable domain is KAGVTQTPRYLIKTRGQQVTLSCSPISGHRSVSWYQQTPGQGLQFLFEYFSETQRNKGNFPGRFSGRQFSNSRSEMNVSTLELGDSALYLCASSLGDRGPTEAFFGQGTRLTVV.